The present entry profiles one T cell receptor beta chain with its context. This sample was included in a study of radiotherapy plus CTLA-4 blockade in lung cancer. TCRdb's table, derived via immunoSEQ multiplex PCR, lists solely in-frame clones and lacks some. The repertoire holds roughly 50,000 clones, with around 80% as singletons. This CDR3 has 14 residues. Per germline, CDR1 MNHEY and CDR2 SVGAGI. The germline V and J ends were trimmed by 0 bases and 4 bases, with 9 bases remaining between them. This clonotype originated in a human donor with non-small cell lung cancer who had a partial response to radiotherapy plus ipilimumab. The V call is TRBV6-5, the J call TRBJ2-5; D unclear. Sample: peripheral blood, taken from a patient treated with radiotherapy plus ipilimumab. CDR3 sequence: CASSYSESRETQYF. CDR3 DNA: TGTGCCAGCAGTTACTCGGAGAGTCGAGAGACCCAGTACTTC.